What follows is one T cell receptor beta chain and its context. This clonotype occurred many times. The antigen it binds to is not known. No base-level quality is on record; no much larger clone is a single base apart. The CDR3 measures 14 amino acids from cysteine to phenylalanine. Of all the DNA, just the CDR3 is kept, 42 bases in frame from base 1. V has 12 bases trimmed and J has 5 bases trimmed; junction bases matching no gene number 13. Taken from the germline V gene, the CDR1 and CDR2 loops are KGHDR and SFDVKD. Set within a cohort of healthcare workers in London, UK, this nested case-control study involved weekly PCR testing of nasopharyngeal swabs along with blood sampling. Between 23 and 31 March 2020, the week of the UK lockdown, healthcare workers were enrolled and then followed up weekly for as long as 16 weeks. The sample comes from a study of early T cells in non-severe SARS-CoV-2 infection (dated by TCRdb to about 2021). About the investigation overall: Bulk RNA from unsorted whole blood was used for TCR sequencing, so alpha and beta chains could not be paired.

Library preparation was by 5' RACE. TCRdb shows the sequencer as NextSeq 500. In the TCR library protocol, unique molecular identifiers were attached to individual cDNA molecules to correct for PCR bias and sequencing error. Both TCR alpha and beta chains were sequenced, and tight co-correlation was observed between alpha and beta sequence abundances in each sample. As for the original processing: Decombinator V4 was used to annotate TCR sequences for V gene, J gene and CDR3. TCRs were defined as expanded if a significant change between any two time points was detected under a Poisson model with p below 0.0001. TCR abundances were normalised to the total number of TCRs sequenced in each sample and reported as counts per million. MAIT TCRs were defined by TRAV1-2 paired with TRAJ12, TRAJ20 or TRAJ33, and iNKT TCRs by TRAV10 paired with TRAJ18. VDJdb, accessed 1 November 2021, was searched for CMV, EBV and SARS-CoV-2 annotated TCRs, with TCRs annotated for multiple antigens excluded. In TCRdb, the public reads were trimmed at Q25 with fastp and aligned with MiXCR, with productive beta chains retained. Rows with a matching CDR3 protein are joined into one entry that keeps the most common DNA and genes. The V and J calls were determined by TCRdb, not by the authors. Recorded for this sample are 30,000 or so distinct CDR3 sequences; less than 8.5% of them occurred a single time. The ten biggest clones cover approximately 4.1% of the sample.

The full study reports these points: Matching against VDJdb was skewed toward anti-spike CD8 responses, likely underestimated virus-specific expansions, and missed private and CD4 specificities.

The sequenced sample was whole blood. This TCR came from an adult who was a healthcare worker with PCR-confirmed SARS-CoV-2 infection or an uninfected control (not recorded which). The chain employs TRBV24-1 and TRBJ2-5; TRBD2 agrees with 8 junctional bases. The CDR3 protein sequence reads: CASAAGGSRETQYF. The bases read TGTGCCTCCGCGGCGGGAGGAAGTCGGGAGACCCAGTACTTC.